Listed below are T cell receptor beta chains from one sample, sequenced in a study of graft-versus-host responses after intestinal transplantation. The repertoire was sequenced with immunoSEQ multiplex PCR; TCRdb's copy has only in-frame clones and lacks some. Among some 130,000 clones, approximately 94% were seen once, and the ten largest hold over 0.15%. No antigen is known for these receptors. This material consisted of unstimulated CD4+ T cells sorted from spleen or lymph node cells, taken before intestinal transplant. All receptors come from a human donor who received an intestinal transplant. The conserved cysteine and the conserved F or W are not part of the CDR3 here.

TRBV4-1	TRBJ2-5	14	ASSRGTGAPPETQY
TRBV27	TRBJ2-7	12	ASSFKRQGYEQY
TRBV19	TRBJ1-1	12	ASSGHGKGTEAF
TRBV9	TRBJ2-2	11	ASGQSNTGELF
TRBV27	TRBJ1-1	13	ASSSRGGTGQQAF
TRBV29-1	TRBJ2-2	13	SVEPLPINTGELF
TRBV4-2	TRBJ2-1	13	ASSHPSGGANEQF
TRBV27	TRBJ2-7	12	ASSLARGTYEQY
TRBV19	TRBJ1-2	14	ASSIGRGQEDYGYT
TRBV6-9	TRBJ2-7	12	ASSYARTAYEQY
TRBV7-9	TRBJ1-1	11	ASSFAENTEAF
TRBV9	TRBJ2-2	14	ASTPMGRANTGELF
TRBV5-1	TRBJ2-1	10	ASSSGVNEQF
TRBV9	TRBJ2-3	12	ASTRGAPTDTQY
TRBV7-3	TRBJ2-1	14	ASSPQSGVGIDEQF
TRBV6-6	TRBJ1-2	13	ASSHNPGRFYGYT
TRBV7-9	TRBJ2-5	16	ASSSKSRRGQERETQY
TRBV9	TRBJ1-1	14	ASSKEVWRSNTEAF
TRBV19	TRBJ1-2	12	ASSIGTGPEGYT
TRBV10-3	TRBJ1-5	12	AISEEFEDQPQH
TRBV5-1	TRBJ2-5	12	ASSLAGAQIAQY
TRBV6-6	TRBJ2-7	14	ASSRGSAGGIYEQY
TRBV11-1	TRBJ2-3	13	ASSLLGALTDTQY
TRBV6-5	TRBJ2-2	13	ASSFSGGASGELF
TRBV6-5	TRBJ2-4	13	ASSYSYVAKNIQY
TRBV18	TRBJ2-5	14	ASSLLDPGRTETQY
TRBV6-1	TRBJ1-5	13	ASSFYPTSNQPQH
TRBV7-2	TRBJ2-1	15	ASSLNPGLAGYNEQF
TRBV6-6	TRBJ2-7	13	ASSPRPFTGHEQY
TRBV10-2	TRBJ2-7	12	ASTTRDGAYEQY
TRBV9	TRBJ2-2	11	ASSVMNTGELF
TRBV7-9	TRBJ2-2	13	ASSLLAGGPGELF
TRBV6-5	TRBJ2-7	12	ASSYSRGGYEQY
TRBV2	TRBJ2-6	11	ASTGYGANVLT
TRBV5-1	TRBJ2-1	9	ASSTGGEQF
TRBV10-2	TRBJ2-1	14	ASSEWTGSSYNEQF
TRBV5-6	TRBJ1-4	13	ASSLIRPTNEKLF
TRBV11-2	TRBJ2-1	17	ASSLTNVGFQSSYNEQF
TRBV14	TRBJ2-7	12	ASSNRDSLYEQY
TRBV7-2	TRBJ1-5	14	ASSLVANVGVQPQH
TRBV7-3	TRBJ2-1	9	ASSFLEEQF
TRBV9	TRBJ2-3	12	ASRRGTATDTQY
TRBV19	TRBJ1-3	12	ASSIPGSGATIY
TRBV7-6	TRBJ2-1	14	ASSPALSPGRNEQF
TRBV6-1	TRBJ1-2	11	ASIPRVNYGYT
TRBV7-3	TRBJ2-1	10	ASSLRGREQF
TRBV14	TRBJ2-1	9	ASSLVEEQF
TRBV10-2	TRBJ1-1	17	ASSEGVGAAGRMNTEAF
TRBV5-4	TRBJ1-1	11	ASSPDRVPEAF
TRBV11-2	TRBJ1-1	13	ASSLDWDRGTEAF
TRBV10-2	TRBJ1-2	13	ASNPSPGTIYGYT
TRBV6-1	TRBJ2-5	11	ASLLTRRETQY
TRBV6-1	TRBJ1-5	13	ASSDRRTAYQPQH
TRBV5-4	TRBJ2-5	12	ASSLRGIQETQY
TRBV27	TRBJ2-6	13	ASSFWYSGANVLT
TRBV7-9	TRBJ2-7	12	ASSLDSTIYEQY
TRBV7-6	TRBJ1-3	14	ASSLGTPRSGNTIY